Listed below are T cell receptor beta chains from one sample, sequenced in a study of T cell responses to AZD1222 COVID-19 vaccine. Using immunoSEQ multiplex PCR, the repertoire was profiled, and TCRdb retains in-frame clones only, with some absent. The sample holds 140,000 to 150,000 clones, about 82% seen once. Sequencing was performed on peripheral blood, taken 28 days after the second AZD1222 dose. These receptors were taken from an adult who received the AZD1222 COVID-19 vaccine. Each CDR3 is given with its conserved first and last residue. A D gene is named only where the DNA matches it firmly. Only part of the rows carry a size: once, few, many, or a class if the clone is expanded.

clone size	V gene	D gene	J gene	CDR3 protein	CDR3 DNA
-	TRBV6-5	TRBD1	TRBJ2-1	CASRTQGPLGNEQFF	TGTGCCAGCCGCACACAGGGGCCTCTGGGAAATGAGCAGTTCTTC
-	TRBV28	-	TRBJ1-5	CASSLGRGGYSNQPQHF	TGTGCCAGCAGTTTAGGGAGGGGGGGTTATAGCAATCAGCCCCAGCATTTT
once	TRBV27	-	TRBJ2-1	CASSLGSHNEQFF	TGTGCCAGCAGTTTAGGGTCCCACAATGAGCAGTTCTTC
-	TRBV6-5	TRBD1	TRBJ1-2	CASSQQGGSNYGYTF	TGTGCCAGCAGTCAACAGGGGGGAAGTAACTATGGCTACACCTTC
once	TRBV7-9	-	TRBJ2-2	CASSLASVGELFF	TGTGCCAGCAGCTTAGCTTCCGTCGGGGAGCTGTTTTTT
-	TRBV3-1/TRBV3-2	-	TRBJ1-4	CASSQDSGNNEKLFF	TGTGCCAGCAGCCAAGATTCCGGTAATAATGAAAAACTGTTTTTT
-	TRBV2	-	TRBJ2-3	CASRDNTNFGTDTQYF	TGTGCCAGCAGGGATAACACTAACTTCGGCACAGATACGCAGTATTTT
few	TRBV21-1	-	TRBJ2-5	CASGPLGGQGKETQYF	TGTGCCAGCGGACCTCTAGGGGGACAGGGTAAAGAGACCCAGTACTTC
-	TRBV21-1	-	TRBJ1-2	CASSREVGYTF	TGTGCCAGCAGCAGAGAGGTTGGCTACACCTTC
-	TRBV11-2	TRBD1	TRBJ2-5	CASSPRTGDRETQYF	TGTGCCAGCAGCCCCCGTACAGGGGACAGAGAGACCCAGTACTTC
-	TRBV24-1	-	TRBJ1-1	CATRKNQYTEAFF	TGTGCCACCAGAAAGAACCAGTACACTGAAGCTTTCTTT
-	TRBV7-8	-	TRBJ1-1	CASSSGGSGLNTEAFF	TGTGCCAGCAGCTCCGGGGGGTCAGGGTTGAACACTGAAGCTTTCTTT
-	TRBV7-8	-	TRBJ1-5	CASSLWEDNQPQHF	TGTGCCAGCAGCTTATGGGAGGATAATCAGCCCCAGCATTTT
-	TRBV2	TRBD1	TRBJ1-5	CASSETGGAQHF	TGTGCCAGCAGTGAAACAGGGGGGGCCCAGCATTTT
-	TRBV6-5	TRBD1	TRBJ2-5	CASRLQGGETQYF	TGTGCCAGCAGGCTACAGGGGGGAGAGACCCAGTACTTC
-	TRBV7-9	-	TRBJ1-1	CASSQAEDFF	TGTGCCAGCAGCCAGGCGGAGGATTTCTTT
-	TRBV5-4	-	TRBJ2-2	CASSTWDGELFF	TGTGCCAGCAGCACGTGGGACGGCGAGCTGTTTTTT
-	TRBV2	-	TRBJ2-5	CASSEAASQAQYF	TGTGCCAGCAGTGAAGCAGCTAGTCAGGCCCAGTACTTC
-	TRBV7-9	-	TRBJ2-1	CASSPSVRTSGGSYNEQFF	-
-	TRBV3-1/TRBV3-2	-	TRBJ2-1	CASSPSPGTYNEQFF	TGTGCCAGCAGCCCATCTCCCGGAACCTACAATGAGCAGTTCTTC
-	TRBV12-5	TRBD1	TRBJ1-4	CASGPFGQGNEKLFF	TGTGCTAGTGGTCCATTTGGACAGGGCAATGAAAAACTGTTTTTT
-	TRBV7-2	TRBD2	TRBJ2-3	CASSFAGTSGISDTQYF	TGTGCCAGCAGCTTCGCCGGGACTAGCGGGATATCGGATACGCAGTATTTT
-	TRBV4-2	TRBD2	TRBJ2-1	CASSRGVGTSGRNEQFF	TGTGCCAGCAGCCGAGGCGTCGGGACTAGCGGGAGAAATGAGCAGTTCTTC
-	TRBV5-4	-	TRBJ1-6	CASSSGTSSYNSPLHF	TGTGCCAGCAGCTCTGGAACAAGCTCCTATAATTCACCCCTCCACTTT
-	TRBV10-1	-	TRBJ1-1	CASSGQRNTEAFF	TGCGCCAGCAGTGGACAGAGGAACACTGAAGCTTTCTTT
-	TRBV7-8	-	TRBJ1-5	CASGLAQEQPQHF	TGTGCCAGCGGCCTTGCCCAGGAACAGCCCCAGCATTTT
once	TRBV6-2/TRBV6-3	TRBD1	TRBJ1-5	CASSTTGARGQPQHF	TGTGCCAGCAGCACGACAGGGGCGAGGGGTCAGCCCCAGCATTTT
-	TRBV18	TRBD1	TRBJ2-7	CASSPATGPYEQYF	TGTGCCAGCTCACCAGCGACAGGGCCCTACGAGCAGTACTTC
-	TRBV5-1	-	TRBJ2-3	CASSSGTPTDTQYF	TGCGCCAGCAGCTCCGGGACTCCCACAGATACGCAGTATTTT
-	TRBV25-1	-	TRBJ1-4	CASTIPGTEKLFF	TGTGCCAGCACTATCCCGGGTACGGAAAAACTGTTTTTT
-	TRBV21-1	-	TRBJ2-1	CASSLRQGDEQFF	TGTGCCAGCAGCTTACGACAGGGGGATGAGCAGTTCTTC
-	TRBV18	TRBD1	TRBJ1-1	CASSPPAQGAGTEAFF	TGTGCCAGCTCACCACCGGCGCAGGGGGCTGGCACTGAAGCTTTCTTT
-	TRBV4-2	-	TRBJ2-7	CASSQDSGRNPYEQYF	TGTGCCAGCAGCCAAGATTCGGGCAGAAACCCCTACGAGCAGTACTTC
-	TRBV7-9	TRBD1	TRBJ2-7	CAGEGQGIYEQYF	TGTGCCGGGGAAGGACAGGGGATCTACGAGCAGTACTTC
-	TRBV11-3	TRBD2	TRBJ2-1	CASSFGLASDEQFF	TGTGCCAGCAGCTTCGGACTAGCTAGCGATGAGCAGTTCTTC
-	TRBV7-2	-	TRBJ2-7	CASSFVGGGPYEQYF	TGTGCCAGCAGCTTTGTGGGAGGGGGCCCCTACGAGCAGTACTTC
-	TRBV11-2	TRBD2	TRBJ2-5	CASSFMGGTNQETQYF	TGTGCCAGCAGCTTCATGGGAGGGACGAACCAAGAGACCCAGTACTTC